The entry below describes one T cell receptor beta chain. Its antigen is as yet unknown. Despite likely unrecorded immune exposures, the donors were nominally healthy at the time of sampling. The data stem from a study of cytomegalovirus exposure and HLA in healthy donors. About the research overall: Genotyping showed 81% of some 400 donors falling in the Caucasian-associated ancestry cluster.

This CDR3 contains 14 residues. With V trimmed by 4 bases and J by 5 bases, 6 bases remained unmatched. The germline CDR1 and CDR2 sequences are SGHNT and YYREEE (reference sequence). The PCR had 60 Vbeta and 13 Jbeta primers. The assay was immunoSEQ multiplex PCR, and TCRdb's table has in-frame clones only and misses some. The sample consists of some 140,000 clones, more than 75% of them appearing once. Regarding the study as a whole: As a later analysis showed, a missense DCLRE1C variant was linked to trimming of TCR beta V- and J-genes. A cluster of highly shared sequence variants was likely a sequencing artifact.

Source material: PBMCs. The clonotype was recovered from a female donor in good health and CMV-seronegative. The chain uses TRBV5-4 and TRBJ2-1, with 7 bases matching TRBD2. CDR3 residues: CASSAGGTDNEQFF. The CDR3 nucleotides are TGTGCCAGCAGCGCCGGGGGGACGGACAATGAGCAGTTCTTC.